This TCR beta chain was captured by sequencing in a study of cytomegalovirus exposure and HLA in healthy donors. V lost 2 bases to trimming and J lost 7 bases; unmatched junction nucleotides: 8. The germline gives CDR1 MNHEY, CDR2 SMNVEV (reference sequence). This CDR3 region has 14 residues. General study results and limits: What a later analysis reportedly showed was that an Asian-associated ancestry cluster had fewer N-insertions than the roughly 670-donor mean.

As concerns this clone: The antigen is undetermined. The sample contains more than one DNA sequence encoding this CDR3.

The PCR had 60 Vbeta and 13 Jbeta primers. Some clones are missing from TCRdb's copy, which holds only in-frame ones; the method was immunoSEQ multiplex PCR. The sample consists of around 120,000 clones, approximately 78% of them appearing once. The rearrangement joins TRBV27 to TRBJ2-7; 7 bases match TRBD2. The receptor comes from a woman aged 40 to 50 in good health and CMV-seropositive. The sequencing input was PBMCs. The CDR3 bases are TGTGCCAGCAGTTTACCCGGGGGGATTGGAGAGCAGTACTTC. Translated: CASSLPGGIGEQYF.